What follows are 19 T cell receptor beta chains derived from one specimen sequenced in a study of T cells in Graves' hyperthyroidism and ophthalmopathy. The CDR3 regions of TCR beta were amplified from RNA transcripts. The HTBI set primed first-round TCR CDR3 RT-PCR. MiXCR was run by TCRdb on the multiplex PCR reads, yielding one entry per CDR3 protein. The profile shows roughly 660,000 distinct CDR3 sequences, around 15% of them singletons. The material sequenced was blood. These receptors were obtained from a man aged 45-65 years with Graves' hyperthyroidism.

The gene calls are TRBV12-3 or TRBV12-4 and TRBJ2-5, with 11 nucleotides matching TRBD2. V lost 5 bases and J lost 5; bases outside the gene matches: 10. There are 16 residues in the CDR3. CDR3 protein: CASSTNLAGGGETQYF. The CDR3 nucleotides are TGTGCCAGCAGTACCAACTTAGCGGGAGGGGGGGAGACCCAGTACTTC.

This clonotype appeared a few times. It may be a read error: a sequence one base away is much more abundant. This chain joins TRBV2 and TRBJ1-1; D uncertain. This CDR3 spans 12 amino acids. V was trimmed by 5 bases and J by 3 bases, leaving 7 bases between them. In germline, CDR1 is SNHLY, CDR2 FYNNEI. The CDR3 loop reads CASSSMYTEAFF. The DNA for the CDR3 is TGTGCCAGCAGTAGTATGTACACTGAAGCTTTCTTT.

This clonotype appeared a few times. The chain links TRBV29-1 to TRBJ2-1, with 7 bases matching TRBD2. Germline assignment: CDR1 SQVTM and CDR2 ANQGSEA. The CDR3 runs to 15 residues. With 2 bases clipped from V and 5 bases from J, the junction kept 9 bases outside the gene matches. The DNA of the CDR3 is TGCAGCGTTGAATGGGCTAGCGGACATGACAATGAGCAGTTCTTC. Translating it yields CSVEWASGHDNEQFF.

The V gene is TRBV15, the J gene TRBJ1-5; D uncertain. This CDR3 has 16 amino acids. Germline V gene sequence: CDR1 LNHNV, CDR2 YYDKDF (reference sequence). V was cut by 0 bases and J by 4 bases, with 13 bases left in between. CDR3 DNA: TGTGCCACCAGCAGAGATCGTAGGCAGTCAAATCAGCCCCAGCATTTT. Its translation is CATSRDRRQSNQPQHF. The full variable domain, its missing parts supplied by reference TRBV15 and TRBJ1-5, is DAMVIQNPRYQVTQFGKPVTLSCSQTLNHNVMYWYQQKSSQAPKLLFHYYDKDFNNEADTPDNFQSRRPNTSFCFLDIRSPGLGDTAMYLCATSRDRRQSNQPQHFGDGTRLSIL.

At least ten counts were recorded for this clonotype. The chain recombines TRBV12-3 or TRBV12-4 with TRBJ2-1; TRBD2 aligns across 8 bases. The J segment lost 4 bases and the V segment lost 6 bases, leaving 8 bases of the junction unmatched. The CDR3 totals 15 residues. CDR3 region: CASSRSGRGYNEQFF. CDR3 DNA: TGTGCCAGCAGCCGGAGCGGGAGAGGTTACAATGAGCAGTTCTTC.

The chain combines TRBV20-1 with TRBJ1-6; D perhaps matches TRBD1 (5 bases). Germline V gives CDR1 DFQATT, CDR2 SNEGSKA (reference sequence). CDR3 size: 15 residues. V lost 4 bases and J lost 3, with 13 bases in between. In DNA, the CDR3 is TGCAGTGCTATCGAGGGGTCACTCTATAATTCACCCCTCCACTTT. Protein sequence: CSAIEGSLYNSPLHF.

This clonotype has a count of ten or more. This chain connects TRBV10-2 to TRBJ1-2; D possibly corresponds to TRBD1 (6 bases). The CDR3 extends over 13 amino acids. CDR1 and CDR2 from the germline V gene are WSHSY and SAAADI. V lost 2 bases and J 4 bases, leaving 8 bases between the germline ends. Written as DNA, the CDR3 is TGCGCCAGCAGTGAGACAGGGATCTATGGCTACACCTTC. It codes for CASSETGIYGYTF.

This clonotype was seen only a few times. The chain combines TRBV19 with TRBJ2-1; 7 bases match TRBD1. V shed 3 bases and J 4 bases; nucleotides not matched to a gene: 9. The CDR3 is 16 amino acids. Germline CDR1 and CDR2: LNHDA and SQIVND (reference sequence). CDR3 sequence: CASSISEQGNYNEQFF. In DNA, the CDR3 is TGTGCCAGTAGTATCTCCGAACAGGGGAATTACAATGAGCAGTTCTTC. The whole variable domain, filled in from reference TRBV19 and TRBJ2-1, reads DGGITQSPKYLFRKEGQNVTLSCEQNLNHDAMYWYRQDPGQGLRLIYYSQIVNDFQKGDIAEGYSVSREKKESFPLTVTSAQKNPTAFYLCASSISEQGNYNEQFFGPGTRLTVL.

The table lists this clonotype with many counts. The chain has TRBV28 and TRBJ2-7; 10 nucleotides line up with TRBD1. Germline V gene sequence: CDR1 MDHEN, CDR2 SYDVKM. This CDR3 has 16 amino acids. V lost 3 bases to trimming and J lost 1 base; unmatched junction nucleotides: 6. The CDR3: CASSFPPGQGSYEQYF. The CDR3 nucleotides are TGTGCCAGCAGTTTCCCCCCGGGACAGGGGTCCTACGAGCAGTACTTC.

This clonotype came up many times. This chain connects TRBV2 to TRBJ1-1; no clear D. CDR3 length: 14 residues. V gave up 4 bases and J gave up 1 base, with 10 bases separating them. Germline V gene lookup returns CDR1 SNHLY and CDR2 FYNNEI. Here the CDR3 reads CASSGRMRNTEAFF. The CDR3 DNA reads as TGTGCCAGCAGTGGTAGGATGAGGAACACTGAAGCTTTCTTT.

This clonotype was seen repeatedly, ten times or more. The genes are TRBV11-2 and TRBJ2-7; TRBD2 aligns across 9 bases. This CDR3 has 16 residues. Germline values: CDR1 SGHAT, CDR2 FQNNGV. V gave up 6 bases and J gave up 9 bases; unmatched junction bases: 18. The CDR3 reads CASRASGTSQQGGQYF. The CDR3 DNA reads TGTGCCAGCAGAGCTTCCGGGACTAGCCAGCAAGGGGGGCAGTACTTC.

This clonotype has ten or more counts. V and J are TRBV5-1 and TRBJ1-1; 7 bases agree with TRBD1. V gave up 4 bases and J gave up 2 bases; unmatched junction bases: 5. Germline CDR1 is SGHRS and CDR2 is YFSETQ. This CDR3 has 14 amino acids. The CDR3 DNA reads TGCGCCAGCAGCCCCGGACAGGAAAACACTGAAGCTTTCTTT. The encoded protein is CASSPGQENTEAFF.

The sample holds many counts of this clonotype. The CDR3 nucleotides are TGTGCCATCAGTGGAGGGGGCAATGAGCAGTTCTTC. Residues: CAISGGGNEQFF. This chain uses TRBV10-3 with TRBJ2-1; D may be TRBD1 (6 bases). With 4 bases removed from V and 6 bases from J, the gap between germline ends came to 7 bases. This CDR3 has 12 residues. Germline CDR1 is ENHRY and CDR2 is SYGVKD.

This clonotype was seen many times. The genes are TRBV6-5 and TRBJ1-1, with a weak D call TRBD1 (5 bases). The CDR3 is 14 residues long. Deletions cut 0 bases from V and 5 bases from J, with 10 bases between. Germline assignment: CDR1 MNHEY and CDR2 SVGAGI. The CDR3 bases are TGTGCCAGCAGTTACTCAGGGGTGAGAACTGAAGCTTTCTTT. It is translated as CASSYSGVRTEAFF.

This clonotype was detected a few times. This chain uses TRBV4-1 with TRBJ1-2; D not resolved. Trimming shortened V by 2 bases and J by 0 bases, and 10 bases separated the two germline ends. There are 15 residues in the CDR3. Germline V gene data show CDR1 as MGHRA and CDR2 as YSYEKL. CDR3 in DNA: TGCGCCAGCAGCCAATGGCAGGTAGCTAACTATGGCTACACCTTC. This gives the protein CASSQWQVANYGYTF.

This clonotype has only a few counts. The chain recombines TRBV6-5 with TRBJ2-1; 13 positions match TRBD2. The CDR3 is 17 residues long. Germline values: CDR1 MNHEY, CDR2 SVGAGI. The V gene end was trimmed by 2 bases and the J gene end by 3 bases; junction bases not matched to a gene: 4. The CDR3 region is CASSYTSGRAVYNEQFF. The CDR3 region has the DNA TGTGCCAGCAGTTACACTAGCGGGAGGGCCGTCTACAATGAGCAGTTCTTC.

The sample holds a few counts of this clonotype. The chain is built from TRBV7-6 and TRBJ2-7; TRBD2 matches at 8 bases. The ends lost 1 base at V and 6 bases at J; junction bases unmatched: 14. Per germline, CDR1 SGHVS and CDR2 FNYEAQ. This CDR3 is built from 17 residues. CDR3 nucleotide sequence: TGTGCCAGCAGCTTAGACAAATTAGCGGGACGGTCCCGCGAGCAGTACTTC. This codes for CASSLDKLAGRSREQYF.

This clonotype was counted between two and nine times. This chain uses TRBV20-1 with TRBJ2-3; 8 bases match TRBD1. The J segment lost 1 base and the V segment lost 5 bases, leaving 8 bases of the junction unmatched. From germline, CDR1 is DFQATT and CDR2 SNEGSKA (reference sequence). The CDR3 length is 15 residues. CDR3 DNA sequence: TGCAGTGCTTCCCGACTGGGACAGGGCACAGATACGCAGTATTTT. This sequence encodes CSASRLGQGTDTQYF.

There are a few counts of this clonotype. The chain links TRBV15 to TRBJ2-6; no clear D. The germline V gene has CDR1 LNHNV and CDR2 YYDKDF (reference sequence). The CDR3 totals 18 residues. The germline V and J ends were trimmed by 0 bases and 0 bases, with 12 bases remaining between them. CDR3 bases: TGTGCCACCAGCAGAGATCGGGTCTCTCACTCTGGGGCCAACGTCCTGACTTTC. Protein: CATSRDRVSHSGANVLTF.